This TCR beta chain was sequenced in a study of T cells of healthy individuals. This clonotype was seen more than once but under ten times. The V and J ends lost 2 bases and 1 base respectively, with 9 bases between them. Germline V lookup: CDR1 KGHSH, CDR2 LQKENI. The CDR3 contains 15 residues. TCRdb reprocessed the 5' RACE reads with MiXCR, giving one entry per CDR3 protein. Of around 98,000 distinct CDR3 sequences listed, around 17% were seen once; the top ten hold about 6%. This sequence was found in a human donor in good health. This rearrangement joins TRBV18 to TRBJ1-5, with a possible D match to TRBD1 (6 bases). The CDR3 DNA follows: TGTGCCAGCTCACCAAGTAGGGGGAGCAATCAGCCCCAGCATTTT. Translated, it gives CASSPSRGSNQPQHF. The variable domain in full, completed from reference TRBV18 and TRBJ1-5, reads NAGVMQNPRHLVRRRGQEARLRCSPMKGHSHVYWYRQLPEEGLKFMVYLQKENIIDESGMPKERFSAEFPKEGPSILRIQQVVRGDSAAYFCASSPSRGSNQPQHFGDGTRLSIL.